This T cell receptor (beta chain) is drawn from a study of blood T cell repertoires in COVID-19. Overall study: Collection of acute and convalescent COVID-19 samples took place in the United States, Italy and Spain. Sources were T cells, B-cell-depleted T cells, or PBMCs; the material itself was cDNA or gDNA.

Germline CDR1 is SGHRS and CDR2 is YFSETQ. The CDR3 has 12 residues. Trimming removed 10 bases from V and 6 bases from J, with 13 bases in between. Enrolled through a virtual design, the participants were between 18 and 89 years of age and came from under 25 US areas. Cohort assignment relied on participant-reported clinical history. The assay was immunoSEQ multiplex PCR, and TCRdb's table has in-frame clones only and misses some. There are about 260,000 clones in the sample; about 81% occur only once, and under 4.5% lies in the top ten. This receptor was identified in a man aged 30-40 years with acute COVID-19. Sequenced sample: PBMCs or T cells enriched from blood (not recorded which). The chain combines TRBV5-1 with TRBJ2-2, with a weak D call TRBD2 (6 bases). The CDR3 nucleotides read TGCGCCGTAGGGAGGCCCTCCGGGGAGCTGTTTTTT. Translation gives CAVGRPSGELFF.